This is a list of T cell receptor beta chains from one sample in a study of cytomegalovirus exposure and HLA in healthy donors. Some clones are missing from TCRdb's copy, which holds only in-frame ones; the method was immunoSEQ multiplex PCR. The sample holds over 100,000 clones, less than 85% seen once. Input material: PBMCs. These receptors all stem from a woman under 30 in good health and CMV-seropositive. Each CDR3 is given with its conserved first and last residue. The order of the fields is CDR3 protein, CDR3 DNA, clone size, D gene, V gene, J gene. D genes are given only for firm matches. Only some rows state a clone size, as once, few, many or a class for expanded clones.

CATSARDAYGYTF	TGTGCCACCAGCGCTCGAGATGCCTATGGCTACACCTTC	NA	NA	TRBV15	TRBJ1-2
CASSQSPARDRARQYF	TGCGCCAGCAGTCAATCCCCGGCCCGGGACAGGGCACGGCAGTACTTC	NA	TRBD1	TRBV23-1	TRBJ2-7
CASSDTRTGLSSNQPQHF	TGTGCCAGCAGTGACACAAGGACGGGACTTAGTAGCAATCAGCCCCAGCATTTT	NA	NA	TRBV6-4	TRBJ1-5
CASSPRSTGGGFRF	TGTGCCAGTAGTCCACGATCGACAGGGGGCGGATTTCGCTTT	NA	TRBD1	TRBV19	TRBJ1-6
CASSFLSPLAGESYNEQFF	TGTGCCAGCAGTTTCCTCTCCCCACTAGCGGGAGAATCCTACAATGAGCAGTTCTTC	NA	TRBD2	TRBV28	TRBJ2-1
CASSPIPPAGNQPQHF	TGTGCCAGCAGCCCTATCCCCCCAGCGGGCAATCAGCCCCAGCATTTT	NA	NA	TRBV7-8	TRBJ1-5
CASRYYRAQGANVLTF	TGTGCCAGCAGGTACTACAGGGCTCAGGGGGCCAACGTCCTGACTTTC	NA	NA	TRBV2	TRBJ2-6
CASSLLGGSSYEQYF	TGTGCCAGCAGTTTATTGGGGGGAAGCTCCTACGAGCAGTACTTC	NA	NA	TRBV27	TRBJ2-7
CASSWRTGNTGELFF	TGCGCCAGCAGCTGGAGGACAGGCAACACCGGGGAGCTGTTTTTT	NA	TRBD1	TRBV5-1	TRBJ2-2
CASSPAGQLLYGYTF	TGTGCCAGCAGCCCCGCGGGGCAGCTACTTTATGGCTACACCTTC	NA	NA	TRBV11-2	TRBJ1-2
CASSLTSGSYEQYF	TGTGCCAGCAGTTTAACTAGCGGGAGCTACGAGCAGTACTTC	NA	TRBD2	TRBV28	TRBJ2-7
CASSGGLAGVPDEQFF	TGTGCCAGCAGTGGGGGGCTAGCGGGAGTTCCTGATGAGCAGTTCTTC	NA	TRBD2	TRBV2	TRBJ2-1
CASSVAPSGRENYGYTF	TGTGCCAGCAGCGTAGCTCCATCGGGACGGGAGAACTATGGCTACACCTTC	NA	NA	TRBV9	TRBJ1-2
CATSLGQVNTGELFF	TGTGCCACCAGCTTGGGACAGGTGAACACCGGGGAGCTGTTTTTT	NA	TRBD1	TRBV15	TRBJ2-2
CASSFDRASNQPQHF	TGTGCCAGCAGCTTCGACAGGGCTAGCAATCAGCCCCAGCATTTT	few	TRBD1	TRBV7-2	TRBJ1-5
CASSYFGGEYEQYF	TGTGCCAGCAGTTACTTTGGGGGCGAGTACGAGCAGTACTTC	NA	NA	TRBV6-5	TRBJ2-7
CASWGRGLGYGYTF	TGTGCCAGCTGGGGGCGGGGGCTGGGGTATGGCTACACCTTC	once	NA	TRBV2	TRBJ1-2
CASSPTPGNTEAFF	TGTGCCAGCAGCCCGACCCCAGGGAACACTGAAGCTTTCTTT	NA	NA	TRBV13	TRBJ1-1
CASSLRTATTGELFF	TGTGCCAGCAGCCTCCGGACAGCAACAACCGGGGAGCTGTTTTTT	NA	NA	TRBV13	TRBJ2-2
CATSREAVSLNTGELFF	TGTGCCACCAGCAGAGAAGCTGTATCACTGAACACCGGGGAGCTGTTTTTT	NA	NA	TRBV15	TRBJ2-2
CASSVDALAGEQYF	TGTGCCAGCAGCGTAGATGCGTTAGCTGGAGAGCAGTACTTC	NA	NA	TRBV9	TRBJ2-7
CASSFGQGHNSPLHF	TGCGCCAGCAGCTTCGGACAGGGACATAATTCACCCCTCCACTTT	NA	TRBD1	TRBV5-1	TRBJ1-6
CASSLDQRDTDTQYF	TGTGCCAGCAGCTTGGATCAGCGGGACACAGATACGCAGTATTTT	once	TRBD2	TRBV5-4	TRBJ2-3
CASSLDGTGFTGELFF	TGCGCCAGCAGCTTGGATGGGACAGGTTTCACCGGGGAGCTGTTTTTT	NA	TRBD1	TRBV5-1	TRBJ2-2
CASSAPTQGRDSPLHF	TGTGCCAGCAGCGCCCCGACACAGGGTAGGGATTCACCCCTCCACTTT	NA	NA	TRBV9	TRBJ1-6
CASGLDPGLALTYEQYF	TGTGCTAGTGGTTTGGACCCGGGACTAGCGTTAACCTACGAGCAGTACTTC	NA	TRBD2	TRBV12-5	TRBJ2-7
CASRNHGTGGYEQYF	TGTGCCAGCAGGAACCACGGGACAGGGGGCTACGAGCAGTACTTC	NA	TRBD1	TRBV7-8	TRBJ2-7
CASRRGTGDMSYEQYF	TGTGCAAGTCGTAGGGGGACAGGGGATATGTCCTACGAGCAGTACTTC	few	NA	TRBV12-2	TRBJ2-7
CASSVVAGDYEQFF	TGTGCCAGCAGCGTAGTGGCGGGAGACTATGAGCAGTTCTTC	NA	TRBD2	TRBV9	TRBJ2-1
CASSRDTTYEQYF	TGTGCCAGCAGCCGGGACACTACCTACGAGCAGTACTTC	NA	NA	TRBV13	TRBJ2-7
CASREREGRTDTQYF	TGTGCCAGCAGGGAGCGGGAGGGTCGCACAGATACGCAGTATTTT	NA	TRBD2	TRBV2	TRBJ2-3
CASSELAPNTDTQYF	TGTGCCAGCTCCGAACTAGCCCCCAACACAGATACGCAGTATTTT	NA	NA	TRBV28	TRBJ2-3